These 8 T cell receptor beta chains were sequenced from one sample in a study of blood T cell repertoires in COVID-19. Sequenced by immunoSEQ multiplex PCR; TCRdb stores in-frame clones only, minus some. The table has 150,000 to 200,000 clones, approximately 91% seen once. Sequencing used peripheral blood. The receptors originated from a young man with acute or convalescent COVID-19.

This clone was recorded only once. The rearrangement uses TRBV30 and TRBJ1-1; D ambiguous. The V end lost 0 bases, the J end lost 1 base, and 6 bases lay between the germline ends. This CDR3 spans 13 amino acids. In germline, CDR1 is GTSNPN, CDR2 SVGIG (reference sequence). The CDR3 protein is CAWSVLTNTEAFF. CDR3 DNA sequence: TGTGCCTGGAGTGTCCTAACGAACACTGAAGCTTTCTTT.

This clone has just one count. The same CDR3 also results from other DNA sequences found in this sample. The rearrangement links TRBV24-1 to TRBJ2-1; 7 nucleotides line up with TRBD2. The germline V gene has CDR1 KGHDR and CDR2 SFDVKD. The V segment lost 2 bases and the J segment 3 bases; nucleotides outside the gene matches: 12. This CDR3 has 18 amino acids. CDR3 nucleotide sequence: TGTGCCACCAGTGATTCTACTAGTGGGAGGGCAGGCTACAATGAGCAGTTCTTC. Translation gives CATSDSTSGRAGYNEQFF.

The CDR3 region has the DNA TGTGCCAGCAGCGTAGATATCAGGGAGGGGACTGAAGCTTTCTTT. Translation gives CASSVDIREGTEAFF. This rearrangement joins TRBV9 to TRBJ1-1; a possible D gene is TRBD1 (5 bases). Germline loops: CDR1 SGDLS, CDR2 YYNGEE. The CDR3 extends over 15 amino acids. The V end lost 0 bases, the J end lost 5 bases, and 14 bases lay between the germline ends.

V and J are TRBV5-6 and TRBJ2-7, with D possibly TRBD1 on 6 matching bases. Deletions cut 4 bases from V and 0 bases from J, with 23 bases between. The germline V gene has CDR1 SGHDT and CDR2 YYEEEE. This CDR3 contains 18 residues. CDR3 region: CASSGRDTIRGSSYEQYF. The CDR3 DNA follows: TGTGCCAGCAGCGGCCGGGACACCATACGAGGGAGCTCCTACGAGCAGTACTTC.

V and J are TRBV3-1 (or the pseudogene TRBV3-2) and TRBJ2-1; possible D gene TRBD2, 6 bases. Germline CDR1 is LGHDT and CDR2 is YNNKEL (reference sequence). The CDR3 has 11 residues. V lost 5 bases, J lost 9 bases, and 8 bases lay in between. The CDR3 bases are TGTGCCAGCAGCTACGGGAGTGAGCAGTTCTTC. Its translation is CASSYGSEQFF.

This clone occurred once. The CDR3 spells CASSSRFQETQYF. DNA for the CDR3: TGTGCCAGCAGCTCTCGTTTCCAAGAGACCCAGTACTTC. The chain couples TRBV7-2 to TRBJ2-5; D remains ambiguous. V lost 4 bases, J lost 1 base, and 7 bases lay in between. This CDR3 has 13 amino acids. Germline CDR1 is SGHTA and CDR2 is FQGNSA.

The genes are TRBV19 and TRBJ2-1, with D maybe TRBD1 (5 bases). Between the trimmed V and J ends, which lost 3 bases and 8 bases, there was a span of 17 bases. CDR1 is LNHDA, CDR2 SQIVND, per germline (reference sequence). The CDR3 extends over 15 amino acids. The CDR3 reads CASSIQPRAVDEQFF. CDR3 nucleotide sequence: TGTGCCAGTAGTATTCAGCCCAGGGCGGTCGATGAGCAGTTCTTC.

This clone has a single count. V is TRBV5-1 and J is TRBJ1-2, with 9 bases fitting TRBD1. Unmatched junction bases numbered 19, after V lost 7 bases and J lost 6 bases. Per germline, CDR1 SGHRS and CDR2 YFSETQ. This CDR3 region has 17 residues. This CDR3 is CASSREPLGQGRDGYTF. For the CDR3, the DNA is TGCGCCAGCTCTCGTGAACCCTTAGGACAGGGGAGAGATGGCTACACCTTC.